In its sample, the clone carrying this T cell receptor (beta chain) was seen a few times. This sample was taken from a study of T cells in Graves' hyperthyroidism and ophthalmopathy. The study based diagnoses on clinical symptoms, serum thyroxine and TRAb, thyroid ultrasound and orbital computed tomography. Amplification of TCR beta CDR3 regions was performed using RNA transcripts as template. With the HTBI primer set, the TCR CDR3 went through a first round of RT-PCR. TCRdb ran MiXCR on the multiplex PCR reads and lists one entry per CDR3 protein. This table holds fewer than 450,000 distinct CDR3 sequences, about 14% found once. Germline CDR1 and CDR2: DFQATT and SNEGSKA (reference sequence). The CDR3 loop spans 19 amino acids. After removal of 0 bases from V and 1 base from J, the junction contained 14 bases not matched to a gene.

The sample consisted of blood. The TCR originated in a man between 50 and 59 years old with Graves' ophthalmopathy. The V call is TRBV20-1, the J call TRBJ2-1; 8 bases are a match to TRBD2. CDR3: CSARDGFSGLAGSYNEQFF. DNA for the CDR3: TGCAGTGCTAGAGATGGTTTTAGCGGGCTAGCGGGTTCCTACAATGAGCAGTTCTTC.